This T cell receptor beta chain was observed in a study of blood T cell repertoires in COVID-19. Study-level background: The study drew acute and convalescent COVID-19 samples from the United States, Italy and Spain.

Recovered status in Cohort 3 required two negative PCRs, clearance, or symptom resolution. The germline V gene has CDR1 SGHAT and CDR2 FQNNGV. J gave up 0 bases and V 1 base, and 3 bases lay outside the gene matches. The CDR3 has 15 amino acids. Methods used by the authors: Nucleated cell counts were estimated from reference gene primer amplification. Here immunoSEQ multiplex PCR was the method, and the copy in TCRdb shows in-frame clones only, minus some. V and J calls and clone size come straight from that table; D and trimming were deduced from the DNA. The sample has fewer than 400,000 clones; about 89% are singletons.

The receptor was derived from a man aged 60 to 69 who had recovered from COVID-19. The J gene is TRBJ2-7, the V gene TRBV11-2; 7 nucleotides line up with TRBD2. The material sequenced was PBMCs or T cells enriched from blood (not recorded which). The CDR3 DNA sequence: TGTGCCAGCAGCTTAGGTCTAGCGGTCTCCTACGAGCAGTACTTC. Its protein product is CASSLGLAVSYEQYF.